What follows are 21 T cell receptor beta chains derived from one specimen sequenced in a study of OX40 agonist ivuxolimab in advanced cancers. Only in-frame clones appear in the TCRdb table, and some are missing; sequencing was by immunoSEQ multiplex PCR. The sample includes approximately 50,000 clones, about 85% of them seen just once. The source material was CD4+ or CD8+ T cells sorted from blood, sampled in a trial of the OX40 agonist ivuxolimab. The receptors were sampled from an adult with an advanced solid tumor such as melanoma, head and neck, liver or kidney cancer.

The rearrangement joins TRBV6-6 to TRBJ1-1, with D perhaps matching TRBD1 (5 bases). This CDR3 has 12 residues. Trimming pared 6 bases from V and 1 base from J, leaving 6 bases between. Germline V gene data show CDR1 as MNHNY and CDR2 as SVGAGI (reference sequence). CDR3 sequence: CASRGGNTEAFF. In nucleotides, the CDR3 is TGTGCCAGCAGGGGGGGGAACACTGAAGCTTTCTTT.

J is TRBJ1-1 and V is TRBV19; D remains ambiguous. This CDR3 comprises 13 residues. The germline V gene has CDR1 LNHDA and CDR2 SQIVND (reference sequence). Trimming left V 5 bases short and J 1 base short, with 8 bases between. The CDR3 coding sequence is TGTGCCAGTAGTCCGCCGGAGAACACTGAAGCTTTCTTT. Protein product: CASSPPENTEAFF.

This clone was found many times. J is TRBJ1-1 and V is TRBV11-2; 7 positions agree with TRBD1. CDR1 is SGHAT, CDR2 FQNNGV, per germline. CDR3 length: 18 amino acids. Trimming removed 4 bases from V and 2 bases from J; junction bases left unmatched: 16. The CDR3 coding sequence is TGTGCCAGCAGCTCCCTCACCCGAGGGACAGCCCTCAACACTGAAGCTTTCTTT. Protein product: CASSSLTRGTALNTEAFF.

The rearrangement links TRBV27 to TRBJ2-3; D gene uncertain. The CDR3 loop spans 13 amino acids. V lost 3 bases and J 0 bases, leaving 4 bases between the germline ends. CDR1 and CDR2 (germline): MNHEY, SMNVEV (reference sequence). CDR3 nucleotides: TGTGCCAGCAGTTTCTTCAGCACAGATACGCAGTATTTT. Translated: CASSFFSTDTQYF.

This chain uses TRBV21-1 with TRBJ2-5; the tabulated D call, TRBD2, remains unverified against the DNA. TRBV21-1 is a recognized pseudogene. The CDR3 has 16 residues. The CDR3 DNA is TGTGCCAGCAGCTCCCCTCCGAGGTACGGAGGAGAGACCCAGTACTTC. It is translated as CASSSPPRYGGETQYF.

J is TRBJ2-5 and V is TRBV7-6; no firm D call. Germline lookup yields CDR1 SGHVS and CDR2 FNYEAQ. This CDR3 has 15 residues. V gave up 5 bases and J gave up 2 bases, with 15 bases separating them. The CDR3 here is CASSIADGSQETQYF. In DNA, the CDR3 is TGTGCCAGCAGCATCGCCGACGGATCTCAAGAGACCCAGTACTTC.

The chain couples TRBV6-5 to TRBJ1-2; D possibly corresponds to TRBD1 (6 bases). CDR3 size: 13 residues. The germline V and J ends were trimmed by 6 bases and 3 bases, with 11 bases remaining between them. The germline V gene encodes CDR1 MNHEY and CDR2 SVGAGI. The CDR3 DNA reads as TGTGCCAGCAGGAGGGGGAGGGACTATGGCTACACCTTC. It codes for CASRRGRDYGYTF.

This clone appeared a single time. The V gene is TRBV5-1, the J gene TRBJ2-6; 10 nucleotides match TRBD1. CDR1 and CDR2 (germline): SGHRS, YFSETQ. The CDR3 covers 19 residues. With 4 bases clipped from V and 2 bases from J, the junction kept 12 bases outside the gene matches. The CDR3 here is CASSNPTGGAITGANVLTF. Written as DNA, the CDR3 is TGCGCCAGCAGCAACCCGACAGGGGGCGCGATCACTGGGGCCAACGTCCTGACTTTC.

This rearrangement joins TRBV6-6 to TRBJ1-4, with 8 bases aligning to TRBD1. CDR3 size: 13 residues. J lost 7 bases, V lost 11 bases, and 9 bases had no gene match. Germline V gene data show CDR1 as MNHNY and CDR2 as SVGAGI (reference sequence). DNA of the CDR3: TGTGCCGGGGCAGGGGGCAGAGGTGAAAAACTGTTTTTT. Amino acid sequence: CAGAGGRGEKLFF.

The chain links TRBV11-2 to TRBJ2-3, with D hard to call. V was cut by 5 bases and J by 6 bases, with 18 bases left in between. The germline CDR1 and CDR2 sequences are SGHAT and FQNNGV. The CDR3 extends over 15 amino acids. The DNA of the CDR3 is TGTGCCAGCAGCAGGAACCTGTTGGCCAGGGATACGCAGTATTTT. This codes for CASSRNLLARDTQYF.

The rearrangement joins TRBV11-3 to TRBJ2-3; D uncertain. V was cut by 4 bases and J by 1 base, with 6 bases left in between. Germline CDR1 and CDR2: SGHNT and YENEEA. The CDR3 totals 13 residues. The CDR3 spells CASSSQGTDTQYF. The CDR3 nucleotides read TGTGCCAGCAGCTCCCAGGGCACAGATACGCAGTATTTT. Full variable domain (outside the CDR3, taken from reference TRBV11-3 and TRBJ2-3): EAGVVQSPRYKIIEKKQPVAFWCNPISGHNTLYWYLQNLGQGPELLIRYENEEAVDDSQLPKDRFSAERLKGVDSTLKIQPAELGDSAVYLCASSSQGTDTQYFGPGTRLTVL.

The rearrangement uses TRBV7-3 and TRBJ2-3, with TRBD2 identical over 7 bases. CDR3 length: 13 residues. From germline, CDR1 is SGHTA and CDR2 FQGTGA. V was pared by 4 bases and J by 4 bases, with 2 bases of the junction left unmatched. The CDR3 bases are TGTGCCAGCAGCTACGGACTAGCAGATACGCAGTATTTT. Protein: CASSYGLADTQYF.

The chain employs TRBV6-1 and TRBJ2-1, with 10 positions matching TRBD2. CDR1 is MNHNS and CDR2 is SASEGT in the germline V gene. The V gene end was trimmed by 1 base and the J gene end by 8 bases; junction bases not matched to a gene: 2. The CDR3 is 14 residues long. CDR3 coding DNA: TGTGCCAGCAGTGAAGAGCGGGGGGGCTATGAGCAGTTCTTC. Translating gives CASSEERGGYEQFF.

To note about this clone: Other nucleotide sequences in the sample specify the same CDR3. The chain carries TRBV7-9 and TRBJ2-3, with D unresolved. Germline V gene lookup returns CDR1 SEHNR and CDR2 FQNEAQ (reference sequence). Trimming pared 3 bases from V and 2 bases from J, leaving 3 bases between. The CDR3 is made up of 12 amino acids. The CDR3 region is CASSLDTDTQYF. The CDR3 coding sequence is TGTGCCAGCAGCTTGGACACAGATACGCAGTATTTT.

The gene calls are TRBV14 and TRBJ1-4; D is perhaps TRBD1 (6 bases). Germline V gene data show CDR1 as SGHDN and CDR2 as FVKESK. The CDR3 has 16 amino acids. Deletions cut 1 base from V and 0 bases from J, with 9 bases between. The CDR3 DNA reads TGTGCCAGCAGCCAAGGACACAGGGCAACTAATGAAAAACTGTTTTTT. Its translation: CASSQGHRATNEKLFF.

This sequence joins TRBV29-1 and TRBJ1-3; 7 nucleotides match TRBD1. CDR1 and CDR2 from the germline V gene are SQVTM and ANQGSEA. The J segment lost 3 bases and the V segment lost 1 base, leaving 15 bases of the junction unmatched. The CDR3 extends over 18 amino acids. CDR3 region: CSVEVGARGLIGGNTIYF. The CDR3 DNA reads as TGCAGCGTTGAAGTAGGGGCCAGGGGGTTAATAGGTGGAAACACCATATATTTT. Full variable domain (remainder filled in from reference TRBV29-1 and TRBJ1-3): SAVISQKPSRDICQRGTSLTIQCQVDSQVTMMFWYRQQPGQSLTLIATANQGSEATYESGFVIDKFPISRPNLTFSTLTVSNMSPEDSSIYLCSVEVGARGLIGGNTIYFGEGSWLTVV.

The sample holds a few counts of this clone. The chain couples TRBV6-5 to TRBJ1-1; D unclear. CDR3 length: 15 residues. Germline CDR1 and CDR2: MNHEY and SVGAGI. Trimming removed 0 bases at V and 2 bases at J, with 10 bases between. CDR3 protein: CASSYSANLNTEAFF. The CDR3 region has the DNA TGTGCCAGCAGTTACTCTGCGAATCTCAACACTGAAGCTTTCTTT.

This clone was recorded a few times. The chain recombines TRBV19 with TRBJ1-5, with 9 nucleotides matching TRBD1. Per germline, CDR1 LNHDA and CDR2 SQIVND (reference sequence). The V and J ends lost 10 bases and 6 bases, in that order; junction bases with no gene match: 7. This CDR3 is built from 13 residues. CDR3 loop: CATEDRGGQPQHF. The DNA for the CDR3 is TGTGCCACAGAGGACAGGGGAGGTCAGCCCCAGCATTTT. Supplemented by reference TRBV19 and TRBJ1-5, the full variable domain reads DGGITQSPKYLFRKEGQNVTLSCEQNLNHDAMYWYRQDPGQGLRLIYYSQIVNDFQKGDIAEGYSVSREKKESFPLTVTSAQKNPTAFYLCATEDRGGQPQHFGDGTRLSIL.

V is TRBV5-4 and J is TRBJ2-5; no firm D call. Per the germline V gene, CDR1 is SGHNT and CDR2 is YYREEE (reference sequence). The CDR3 length is 14 residues. Trimming took 1 base from V and 0 from J, leaving 7 bases between them. The CDR3 DNA sequence: TGTGCCAGCAGCTTGTCAGTGTACCAAGAGACCCAGTACTTC. Translation: CASSLSVYQETQYF.

V is TRBV11-3 and J is TRBJ1-4, with 7 bases lining up with TRBD1. Germline V gene lookup returns CDR1 SGHNT and CDR2 YENEEA. V dropped 6 bases and J dropped 0; count of bases not matched to a gene: 16. CDR3 size: 19 residues. The CDR3 sequence: CASRPGQTSERATNEKLFF. The CDR3 bases are TGTGCCAGCAGGCCGGGACAGACCTCCGAGAGGGCAACTAATGAAAAACTGTTTTTT.

The V call is TRBV6-6, the J call TRBJ1-2; D is undetermined. The V and J ends lost 7 bases and 1 base respectively, with 10 bases between them. Germline V lookup: CDR1 MNHNY, CDR2 SVGAGI (reference sequence). This CDR3 region has 13 residues. CDR3 sequence reads: CASTPGVNYGYTF. For the CDR3, the DNA is TGTGCCAGCACCCCCGGGGTTAACTATGGCTACACCTTC.